Each of the 16 T cell receptor beta chains below was sequenced from the same sample in a study of cytomegalovirus exposure and HLA in healthy donors. It was with 60 Vbeta and 13 Jbeta primers that the PCR ran. Using immunoSEQ multiplex PCR, the repertoire was profiled, and TCRdb retains in-frame clones only, with some absent. This sample carries roughly 140,000 clones, about 79% of them seen once, and the ten largest clones take around 1.7%. The sequencing sample was made of PBMCs. The receptors shown here come from a woman in her 30s in good health and CMV-seronegative.

This clone was found once. CDR3 DNA: TGTGCCTGGAACGGACAGGGTAACGAGCAGTACTTC. This encodes CAWNGQGNEQYF. This chain joins TRBV30 and TRBJ2-7; 8 positions match TRBD1. The V segment lost 4 bases and the J segment 5 bases; nucleotides outside the gene matches: 4. Germline V gene sequence: CDR1 GTSNPN, CDR2 SVGIG (reference sequence). This CDR3 is 12 amino acids long. Full variable domain (missing parts from reference TRBV30 and TRBJ2-7): SQTIHQWPATLVQPVGSPLSLECTVEGTSNPNLYWYRQAAGRGLQLLFYSVGIGQISSEVPQNLSASRPQDRQFILSSKKLLLSDSGFYLCAWNGQGNEQYFGPGTRLTVT.

The chain couples TRBV6-5 to TRBJ2-2, with TRBD1 as a possible D gene (6 bases). Trimming stripped 6 bases from V and 7 bases from J, with 15 bases between. CDR1 and CDR2 (germline): MNHEY, SVGAGI. There are 14 residues in the CDR3. DNA of the CDR3: TGTGCCAGCAGCCTCGTACAGGGAATCGGGGAGCTGTTTTTT. The encoded protein is CASSLVQGIGELFF.

This clone occurred a few times. The chain links TRBV27 to TRBJ2-7; no firm D call. CDR1 is MNHEY and CDR2 is SMNVEV in the germline V gene (reference sequence). Trimming took off 3 bases at V and 0 bases at J, with 9 bases between the two ends. The CDR3 runs to 14 residues. CDR3 residues: CASSFTASSYEQYF. The CDR3 nucleotides read TGTGCCAGCAGTTTTACAGCCTCCTCCTACGAGCAGTACTTC.

This rearrangement joins TRBV5-1 to TRBJ1-1; D not resolved. V was pared by 1 base and J by 0 bases, with 10 bases between. This CDR3 comprises 15 residues. In germline, CDR1 is SGHRS, CDR2 YFSETQ. In nucleotides, the CDR3 is TGCGCCAGCAGCTTGAGCCTTCTGATGAACACTGAAGCTTTCTTT. Translated: CASSLSLLMNTEAFF.

The chain links TRBV19 to TRBJ2-7; TRBD1 matches 8 bases. The CDR3 covers 15 residues. Germline V gene sequence: CDR1 LNHDA, CDR2 SQIVND (reference sequence). V shed 3 bases and J 1 base; nucleotides not matched to a gene: 5. Here the CDR3 reads CASSISTGVSYEQYF. The CDR3 nucleotides are TGTGCCAGTAGTATTTCGACAGGGGTTTCCTACGAGCAGTACTTC.

The chain employs TRBV12-5 and TRBJ1-1; D not certain. Trimming cost V 0 bases and J 5 bases, with 7 bases left between them. This CDR3 has 13 amino acids. CDR1 is LGHNT, CDR2 FRNRAP, per germline. The CDR3 nucleotides are TGTGCTAGTGGTTTGGTACGGGGAACTGAAGCTTTCTTT. It yields the protein CASGLVRGTEAFF.

The V and J genes are TRBV6-1 and TRBJ1-6, with 7 bases identical to TRBD1. V trimming: 3 bases; J trimming: 7 bases; junction bases outside the gene matches: 9. The CDR3 extends over 16 amino acids. The germline gives CDR1 MNHNS, CDR2 SASEGT. The CDR3 region is CASSDIGQAPNSPLHF. The CDR3 region has the DNA TGTGCCAGCAGTGATATTGGACAGGCCCCCAATTCACCCCTCCACTTT.

The genes are TRBV2 and TRBJ2-3; TRBD1 matches at 8 bases. V shed 7 bases, J shed 3 bases, and the junction held 3 bases outside the gene matches. Germline CDR1 and CDR2: SNHLY and FYNNEI. This CDR3 is built from 13 residues. This CDR3 reads CASIRQGTDTQYF. The CDR3 coding sequence is TGTGCCAGCATCCGACAGGGGACAGATACGCAGTATTTT. The whole variable domain, filled in from reference TRBV2 and TRBJ2-3, reads EPEVTQTPSHQVTQMGQEVILRCVPISNHLYFYWYRQILGQKVEFLVSFYNNEISEKSEIFDDQFSVERPDGSNFTLKIRSTKLEDSAMYFCASIRQGTDTQYFGPGTRLTVL.

CDR3 sequence (DNA): TGCGCCAGCAGCCAAGTCTTACCGGGGGGGCCGGATGAGCAGTTCTTC. It codes for CASSQVLPGGPDEQFF. The rearrangement joins TRBV4-3 to TRBJ2-1; 8 bases line up with TRBD2. After removal of 1 base from V and 8 bases from J, the junction contained 10 bases not matched to a gene. The CDR3 spans 16 residues. Germline values: CDR1 LGHNA, CDR2 YSLEER.

V is TRBV7-2 and J is TRBJ2-4; a weak D match, TRBD1 (7 bases). Germline CDR1 reads SGHTA; CDR2 reads FQGNSA. V lost 5 bases and J 8 bases, leaving 25 bases between the germline ends. This CDR3 is built from 17 residues. This chain's CDR3 is CASSLHGGMTGSDIQYF. The CDR3 DNA reads as TGTGCCAGCAGCCTCCACGGGGGAATGACAGGGTCGGACATTCAGTACTTC.

This clone was recorded a few times. The gene calls are TRBV27 and TRBJ2-1, with D maybe TRBD1 (6 bases). The CDR3 totals 14 residues. V lost 6 bases and J 16 bases, leaving 25 bases between the germline ends. Germline CDR1 MNHEY, CDR2 SMNVEV (reference sequence). Here the CDR3 DNA reads TGTGCCAGCAGCCTGAGGGGACACCGGTTCGAGCCATTCTTC. Its translation is CASSLRGHRFEPFF.

This clone has a single count. The chain couples TRBV6-5 to TRBJ1-1; D possibly corresponds to TRBD1 (6 bases). Trimming pared 5 bases from V and 5 bases from J, leaving 9 bases between. The V gene's germline CDR1 is MNHEY and CDR2 SVGAGI. The CDR3 spans 12 residues. The CDR3 loop reads CASSQRGTEAFF. The CDR3 DNA sequence: TGTGCCAGCAGTCAGAGGGGGACTGAAGCTTTCTTT.

J is TRBJ2-3 and V is TRBV9; possibly TRBD1 for D (6 bases). The CDR3 has 15 amino acids. Trimming left V 4 bases short and J 1 base short, with 13 bases between. The V gene's germline CDR1 is SGDLS and CDR2 YYNGEE. CDR3 residues: CASSTLQGGTDTQYF. The CDR3 DNA reads TGTGCCAGCAGCACCCTACAGGGAGGCACAGATACGCAGTATTTT.

The chain combines TRBV14 with TRBJ1-2; D is ambiguous. This CDR3 region has 13 residues. Germline-derived CDR1 and CDR2 are SGHDN and FVKESK. V gave up 5 bases and J gave up 2 bases, with 9 bases separating them. CDR3 protein: CASSSQINYGYTF. CDR3 in DNA: TGTGCCAGCAGCTCCCAGATAAACTATGGCTACACCTTC.

This chain links TRBV10-3 with TRBJ2-1; 14 bases match TRBD2. Germline lookup yields CDR1 ENHRY and CDR2 SYGVKD. V lost 6 bases to trimming and J lost 5 bases; unmatched junction nucleotides: 6. The CDR3 length is 16 residues. CDR3 protein: CAIRGGTSGGHNEQFF. DNA for the CDR3: TGTGCCATCAGGGGAGGGACTAGCGGGGGCCACAATGAGCAGTTCTTC.

The rearrangement links TRBV5-1 to TRBJ1-1, with 9 bases fitting TRBD1. CDR3 size: 14 residues. J was trimmed by 11 bases and V by 0 bases; bases with no gene match: 8. Germline CDR1 SGHRS, CDR2 YFSETQ. The CDR3 nucleotides are TGCGCCAGCAGCTTGGATACCACAGGGGGCTTGGCTTTCTTT. Its protein product is CASSLDTTGGLAFF.